This record looks at one T cell receptor beta chain sequence and its context. Its antigen is unidentified. The data were taken from a study of long-term antiretroviral therapy in people with HIV. Regarding the study as a whole: Among HIV repertoires, CDR3 length ranges were narrower than those of controls. Pre-ART expanded clones dominated the repertoire at every time point. Post-ART samples showed increased diversity that remained below transplant donor control levels.

The CDR3 has 13 amino acids. The germline CDR1 and CDR2 sequences are SGDLS and YYNGEE. V lost 2 bases to trimming and J lost 7 bases; unmatched junction nucleotides: 5. Version v3.0 of the immunoSEQ assay was performed at survey level. This table comes from immunoSEQ multiplex PCR, and its TCRdb copy is limited to in-frame clones, with some not included. This sample has some 48,000 clones, with 84% found just once. Until DNA extraction, the samples held between roughly 1-10 million cryopreserved PBMC. Sequenced here: unsorted PBMCs, sampled 0.8 years after starting antiretroviral therapy. The chain joins TRBV9 to TRBJ1-2; the match to TRBD1 covers 7 bases. The sequence was collected from a woman aged 18-29 years with HIV. The CDR3 loop reads CASSVQGDSGYTF. The CDR3 DNA is TGTGCCAGCAGCGTGCAGGGGGATTCTGGCTACACCTTC.